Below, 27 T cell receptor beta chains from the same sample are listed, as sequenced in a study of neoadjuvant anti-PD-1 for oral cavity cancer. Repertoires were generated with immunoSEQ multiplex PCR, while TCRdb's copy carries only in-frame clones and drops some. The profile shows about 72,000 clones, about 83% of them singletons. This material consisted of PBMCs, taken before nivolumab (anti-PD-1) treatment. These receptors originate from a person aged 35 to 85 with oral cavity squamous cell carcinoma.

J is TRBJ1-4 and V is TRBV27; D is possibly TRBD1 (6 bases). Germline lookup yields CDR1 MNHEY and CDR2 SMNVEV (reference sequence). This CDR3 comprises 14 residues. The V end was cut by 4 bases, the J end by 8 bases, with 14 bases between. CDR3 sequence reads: CASSSPGRGEKLFF. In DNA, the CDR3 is TGTGCCAGCAGTTCCCCAGGGAGGGGGGAAAAACTGTTTTTT.

Here the CDR3 DNA reads TGTGCCAGCAGCTCGATGGACGGACAGAACACTGAAGCTTTCTTT. This codes for CASSSMDGQNTEAFF. The chain links TRBV7-8 to TRBJ1-1, with D perhaps TRBD1 (5 bases). V was cut by 4 bases and J by 1 base, with 13 bases left in between. There are 15 residues in the CDR3. Germline V gene data show CDR1 as SGHVS and CDR2 as FQNEAQ. Complete variable domain (other parts from reference TRBV7-8 and TRBJ1-1): GAGVSQSPRYKVAKRGQDVALRCDPISGHVSLFWYQQALGQGPEFLTYFQNEAQLDKSGLPSDRFFAERPEGSVSTLKIQRTQQEDSAVYLCASSSMDGQNTEAFFGQGTRLTVV.

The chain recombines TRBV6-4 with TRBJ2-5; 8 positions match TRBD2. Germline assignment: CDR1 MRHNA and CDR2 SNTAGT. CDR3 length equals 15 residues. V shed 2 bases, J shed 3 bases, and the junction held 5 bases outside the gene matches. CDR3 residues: CASSDTAGGKETQYF. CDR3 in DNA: TGTGCCAGCAGTGACACGGCGGGGGGCAAAGAGACCCAGTACTTC.

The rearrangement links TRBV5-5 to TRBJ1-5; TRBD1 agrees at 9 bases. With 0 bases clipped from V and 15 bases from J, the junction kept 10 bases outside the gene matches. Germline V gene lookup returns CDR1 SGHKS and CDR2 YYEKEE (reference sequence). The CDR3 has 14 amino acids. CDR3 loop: CASSLEGQGPLWHF. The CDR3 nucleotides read TGTGCCAGCAGCTTGGAGGGACAGGGCCCGCTCTGGCATTTT.

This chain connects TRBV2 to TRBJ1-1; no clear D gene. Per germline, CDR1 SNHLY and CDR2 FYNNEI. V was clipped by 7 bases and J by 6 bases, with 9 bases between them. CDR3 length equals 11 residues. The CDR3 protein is CASMKGAEAFF. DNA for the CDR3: TGTGCCAGCATGAAGGGAGCTGAAGCTTTCTTT.

CDR3 amino acids: CASSLDGTGVYEQYF. Written as DNA, the CDR3 is TGTGCCAGCAGCTTAGATGGGACAGGGGTCTACGAGCAGTACTTC. The gene calls are TRBV11-3 and TRBJ2-7; 10 nucleotides line up with TRBD1. Germline values: CDR1 SGHNT, CDR2 YENEEA. Trimming took 0 bases from V and 3 from J; bases not matched to a gene: 2. This CDR3 is built from 15 residues.

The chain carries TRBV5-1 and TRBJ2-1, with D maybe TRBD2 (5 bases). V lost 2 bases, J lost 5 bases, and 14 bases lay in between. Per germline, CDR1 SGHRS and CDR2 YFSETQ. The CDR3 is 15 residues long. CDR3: CASSFMLAANNEQFF. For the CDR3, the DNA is TGCGCCAGCAGCTTCATGCTAGCAGCCAACAATGAGCAGTTCTTC.

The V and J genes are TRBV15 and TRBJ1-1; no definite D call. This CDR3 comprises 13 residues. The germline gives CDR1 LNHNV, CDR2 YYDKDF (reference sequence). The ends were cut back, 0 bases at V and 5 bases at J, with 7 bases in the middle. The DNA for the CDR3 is TGTGCCACCAGCAGAGAAGTGAGGACTGAAGCTTTCTTT. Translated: CATSREVRTEAFF.

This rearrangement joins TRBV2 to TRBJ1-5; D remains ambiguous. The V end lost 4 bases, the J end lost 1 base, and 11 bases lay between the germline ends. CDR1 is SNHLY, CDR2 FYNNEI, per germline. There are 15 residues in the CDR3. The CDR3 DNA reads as TGTGCCAGCAGTGTTAATACGGGGAGCAATCAGCCCCAGCATTTT. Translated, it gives CASSVNTGSNQPQHF.

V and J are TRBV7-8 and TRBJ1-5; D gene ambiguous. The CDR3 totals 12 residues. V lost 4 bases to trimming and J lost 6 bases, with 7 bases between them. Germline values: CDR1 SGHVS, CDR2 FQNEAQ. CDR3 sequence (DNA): TGTGCCAGCAGCTCCGACGGTCAGCCCCAGCATTTT. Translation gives CASSSDGQPQHF.

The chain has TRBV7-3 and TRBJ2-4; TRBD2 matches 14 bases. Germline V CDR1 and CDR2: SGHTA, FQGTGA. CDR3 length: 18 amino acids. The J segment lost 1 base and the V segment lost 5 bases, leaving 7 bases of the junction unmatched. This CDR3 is CASSPGLAGGGAKNIQYF. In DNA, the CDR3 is TGTGCCAGCAGCCCCGGACTAGCGGGAGGAGGGGCCAAAAACATTCAGTACTTC.

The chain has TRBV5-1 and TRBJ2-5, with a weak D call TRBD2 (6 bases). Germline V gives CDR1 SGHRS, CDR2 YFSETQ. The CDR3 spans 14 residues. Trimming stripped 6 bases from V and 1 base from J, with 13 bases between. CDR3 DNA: TGCGCCAGCAAGGACTACGGCGTCCAAGAGACCCAGTACTTC. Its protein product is CASKDYGVQETQYF.

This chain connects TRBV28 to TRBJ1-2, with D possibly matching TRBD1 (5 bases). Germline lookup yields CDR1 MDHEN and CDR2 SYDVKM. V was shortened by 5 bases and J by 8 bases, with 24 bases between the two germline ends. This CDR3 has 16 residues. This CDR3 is CASSIGTGLWIGGYTF. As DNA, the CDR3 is TGTGCCAGCAGTATAGGGACGGGACTCTGGATCGGAGGCTACACCTTC.

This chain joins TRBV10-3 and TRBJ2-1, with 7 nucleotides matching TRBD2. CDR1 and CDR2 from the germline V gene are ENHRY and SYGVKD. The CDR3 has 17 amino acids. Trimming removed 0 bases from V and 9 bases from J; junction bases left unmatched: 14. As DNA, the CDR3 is TGTGCCATCAGTGAGTCGGCTTCTACCTTTCGGGGGGTTGAGCAGTTCTTC. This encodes CAISESASTFRGVEQFF.

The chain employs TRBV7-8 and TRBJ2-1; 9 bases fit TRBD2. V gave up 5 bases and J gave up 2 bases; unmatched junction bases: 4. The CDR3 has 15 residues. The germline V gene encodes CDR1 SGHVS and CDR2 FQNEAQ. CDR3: CASSAVAGAYNEQFF. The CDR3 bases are TGTGCCAGCAGCGCGGTAGCGGGGGCCTACAATGAGCAGTTCTTC.

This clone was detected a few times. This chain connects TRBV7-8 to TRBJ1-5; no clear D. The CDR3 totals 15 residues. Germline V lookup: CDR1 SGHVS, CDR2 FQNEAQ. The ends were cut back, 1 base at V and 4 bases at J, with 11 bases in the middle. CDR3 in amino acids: CASSLGWAGNQPQHF. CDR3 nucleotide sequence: TGTGCCAGCAGCTTAGGATGGGCAGGTAATCAGCCCCAGCATTTT.

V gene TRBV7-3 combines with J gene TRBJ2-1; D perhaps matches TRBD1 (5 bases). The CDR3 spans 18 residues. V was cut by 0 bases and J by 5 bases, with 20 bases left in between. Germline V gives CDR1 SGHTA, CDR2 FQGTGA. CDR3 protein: CASSLTGVGPIPHNEQFF. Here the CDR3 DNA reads TGTGCCAGCAGCTTAACGGGTGTGGGGCCCATTCCCCACAATGAGCAGTTCTTC.

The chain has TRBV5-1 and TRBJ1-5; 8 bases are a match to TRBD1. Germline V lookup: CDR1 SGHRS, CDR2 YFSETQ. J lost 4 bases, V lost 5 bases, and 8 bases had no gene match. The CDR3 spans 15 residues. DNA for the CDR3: TGCGCCAGCAGGCAGGGGGCGAGAGATAATCAGCCCCAGCATTTT. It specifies CASRQGARDNQPQHF. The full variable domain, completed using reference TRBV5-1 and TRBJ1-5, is KAGVTQTPRYLIKTRGQQVTLSCSPISGHRSVSWYQQTPGQGLQFLFEYFSETQRNKGNFPGRFSGRQFSNSRSEMNVSTLELGDSALYLCASRQGARDNQPQHFGDGTRLSIL.

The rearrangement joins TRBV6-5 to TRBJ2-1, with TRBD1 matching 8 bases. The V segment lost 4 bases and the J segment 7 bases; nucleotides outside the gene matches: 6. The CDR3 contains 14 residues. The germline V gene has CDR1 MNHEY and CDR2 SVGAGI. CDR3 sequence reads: CASSLGQATNEQFF. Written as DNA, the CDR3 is TGTGCCAGCAGTTTGGGACAGGCGACAAATGAGCAGTTCTTC.

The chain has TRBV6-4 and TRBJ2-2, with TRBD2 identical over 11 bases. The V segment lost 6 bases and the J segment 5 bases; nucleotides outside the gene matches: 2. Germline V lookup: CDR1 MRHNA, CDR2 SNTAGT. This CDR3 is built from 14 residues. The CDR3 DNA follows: TGTGCCAGCAGCAGACTAGCGGGGACCGGGGAGCTGTTTTTT. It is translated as CASSRLAGTGELFF.

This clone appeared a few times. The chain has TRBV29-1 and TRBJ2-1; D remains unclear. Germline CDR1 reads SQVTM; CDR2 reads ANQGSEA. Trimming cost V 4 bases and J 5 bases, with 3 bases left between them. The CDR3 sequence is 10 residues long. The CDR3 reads CSVGDNEQFF. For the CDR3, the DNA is TGCAGCGTTGGGGACAATGAGCAGTTCTTC.

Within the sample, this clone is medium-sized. The CDR3 region has the DNA TGTGCCAGCAGCTATCACCGGGACAAGGGTACCGCCGGGGAGCTGTTTTTT. Encoded protein: CASSYHRDKGTAGELFF. This sequence joins TRBV7-6 and TRBJ2-2, with D perhaps matching TRBD1 (6 bases). The CDR3 extends over 17 amino acids. The V and J ends lost 4 bases and 6 bases respectively, with 21 bases between them. Germline CDR1 reads SGHVS; CDR2 reads FNYEAQ.

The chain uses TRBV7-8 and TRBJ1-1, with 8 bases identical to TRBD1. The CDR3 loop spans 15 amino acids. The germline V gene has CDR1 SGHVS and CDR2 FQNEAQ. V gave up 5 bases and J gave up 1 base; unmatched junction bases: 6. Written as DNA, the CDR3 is TGTGCCAGCAGCGAGTACAGGGGGAAGAACACTGAAGCTTTCTTT. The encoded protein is CASSEYRGKNTEAFF.

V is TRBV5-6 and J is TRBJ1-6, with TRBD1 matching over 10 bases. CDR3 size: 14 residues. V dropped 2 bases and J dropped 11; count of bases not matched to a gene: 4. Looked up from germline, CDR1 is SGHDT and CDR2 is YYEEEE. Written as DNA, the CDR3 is TGTGCCAGCAGCTTCCGGGACAGGGGACCACCCCTCCACTTT. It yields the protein CASSFRDRGPPLHF.

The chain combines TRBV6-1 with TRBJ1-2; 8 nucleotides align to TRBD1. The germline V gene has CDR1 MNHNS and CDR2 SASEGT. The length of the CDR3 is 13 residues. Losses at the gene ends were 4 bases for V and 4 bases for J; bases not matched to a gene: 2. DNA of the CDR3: TGTGCCAGCAGTGGGACAGGGCCCTATGGCTACACCTTC. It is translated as CASSGTGPYGYTF.

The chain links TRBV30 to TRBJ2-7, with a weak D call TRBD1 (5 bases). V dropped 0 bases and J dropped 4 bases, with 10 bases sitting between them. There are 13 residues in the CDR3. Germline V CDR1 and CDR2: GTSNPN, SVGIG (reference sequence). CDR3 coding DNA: TGTGCCTGGAGTGTACGCAGGGAATACGAGCAGTACTTC. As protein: CAWSVRREYEQYF. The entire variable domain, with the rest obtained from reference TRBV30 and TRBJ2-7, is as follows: SQTIHQWPATLVQPVGSPLSLECTVEGTSNPNLYWYRQAAGRGLQLLFYSVGIGQISSEVPQNLSASRPQDRQFILSSKKLLLSDSGFYLCAWSVRREYEQYFGPGTRLTVT.

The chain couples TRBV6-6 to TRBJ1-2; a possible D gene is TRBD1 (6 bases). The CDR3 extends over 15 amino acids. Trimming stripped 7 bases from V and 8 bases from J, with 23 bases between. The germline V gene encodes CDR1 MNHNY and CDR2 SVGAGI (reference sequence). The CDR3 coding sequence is TGTGCCAGCATTAAAGGCGGGGGACAAACCAACGGCTACACCTTC. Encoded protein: CASIKGGGQTNGYTF.